This is a list of T cell receptor beta chains from one sample in a study of cytotoxic CD8 clonotypes in ibrutinib-treated CLL. Measured with immunoSEQ multiplex PCR; TCRdb has only the in-frame clones, and not every one. The sample yields under 300,000 clones, less than 75% seen once. The material sequenced was PBMCs, taken after 24 months of ibrutinib treatment. The source is a human donor with chronic lymphocytic leukemia. The CDR3 runs from the conserved cysteine through the conserved F or W. D genes are given only for firm matches. Expanded clones are given a class, and other clones once, few, many or no size at all.

j_call: TRBJ2-2
v_call: TRBV5-1
d_call: NA
clone_size: NA
cdr3_aa: CASSGDTNTGELFF
cdr3_nt: TGCGCCAGCAGCGGGGACACCAACACCGGGGAGCTGTTTTTT

j_call: TRBJ1-2
v_call: TRBV6-1
d_call: TRBD1
clone_size: NA
cdr3_aa: CASMLRGGSGYGYTF
cdr3_nt: TGTGCCAGCATGCTCAGGGGGGGGAGCGGCTATGGCTACACCTTC

j_call: TRBJ2-7
v_call: TRBV28
d_call: NA
clone_size: NA
cdr3_aa: CASSSPVKVEQYF
cdr3_nt: TGTGCCAGCAGTTCGCCTGTGAAGGTCGAGCAGTACTTC

j_call: TRBJ2-7
v_call: TRBV6-1
d_call: TRBD2
clone_size: NA
cdr3_aa: CASSKGTGTSGYEQYF
cdr3_nt: TGTGCCAGCAGTAAAGGGACCGGGACTAGCGGCTACGAGCAGTACTTC

j_call: TRBJ2-2
v_call: TRBV19
d_call: NA
clone_size: NA
cdr3_aa: CASSSPSSTGTTGELFF
cdr3_nt: TGTGCCAGTAGTAGTCCCTCATCTACAGGGACCACCGGGGAGCTGTTTTTT

j_call: TRBJ2-4
v_call: TRBV27
d_call: NA
clone_size: NA
cdr3_aa: CATVGLKGAKNIQYF
cdr3_nt: TGTGCCACCGTGGGCCTCAAAGGAGCCAAAAACATTCAGTACTTC

j_call: TRBJ2-5
v_call: TRBV10-1
d_call: TRBD1
clone_size: NA
cdr3_aa: CASSESGTGGTQYF
cdr3_nt: TGCGCCAGCAGTGAGTCGGGGACAGGGGGTACCCAGTACTTC

j_call: TRBJ2-1
v_call: TRBV29-1
d_call: NA
clone_size: NA
cdr3_aa: CSVEDDGSGYYNEQFF
cdr3_nt: TGCAGCGTTGAAGATGACGGTAGCGGATATTACAATGAGCAGTTCTTC

j_call: TRBJ1-2
v_call: TRBV6-1
d_call: NA
clone_size: NA
cdr3_aa: CASSEVRFGYTF
cdr3_nt: TGTGCCAGCAGTGAAGTGCGGTTTGGCTACACCTTC

j_call: TRBJ2-5
v_call: TRBV1
d_call: NA
clone_size: NA
cdr3_aa: CTSSQVTAGERKTQYF
cdr3_nt: TGCACCAGCAGCCAAGTAACAGCGGGAGAGAGAAAGACCCAGTACTTC

j_call: TRBJ1-2
v_call: TRBV30
d_call: NA
clone_size: few
cdr3_aa: CAWSATGLTGYGYTF
cdr3_nt: TGTGCCTGGAGTGCAACCGGCTTAACGGGCTATGGCTACACCTTC

j_call: TRBJ2-1
v_call: TRBV6-6
d_call: NA
clone_size: NA
cdr3_aa: CASSQGGQGNNEQFF
cdr3_nt: TGTGCCAGCAGCCAAGGGGGGCAGGGGAACAATGAGCAGTTCTTC

j_call: TRBJ1-5
v_call: TRBV19
d_call: NA
clone_size: NA
cdr3_aa: CASSFYGGSNQPQHF
cdr3_nt: TGTGCCAGTAGTTTTTATGGGGGTAGCAATCAGCCCCAGCATTTT

j_call: TRBJ2-2
v_call: TRBV4-3
d_call: NA
clone_size: NA
cdr3_aa: CASSHRDPRETGELFF
cdr3_nt: TGCGCCAGCAGCCACCGGGACCCCCGGGAGACCGGGGAGCTGTTTTTT

j_call: TRBJ2-7
v_call: TRBV27
d_call: NA
clone_size: NA
cdr3_aa: CASSFGGTEQYF
cdr3_nt: TGTGCCAGCAGTTTCGGGGGAACAGAGCAGTACTTC

j_call: TRBJ1-2
v_call: TRBV28
d_call: TRBD1
clone_size: NA
cdr3_aa: CASSYMTGTNYGYTF
cdr3_nt: TGTGCCAGCAGCTACATGACAGGGACTAACTATGGCTACACCTTC

j_call: TRBJ2-5
v_call: TRBV15
d_call: TRBD2
clone_size: NA
cdr3_aa: CATSHRLAANQETQYF
cdr3_nt: TGTGCCACCAGCCACCGACTAGCGGCAAACCAAGAGACCCAGTACTTC

j_call: TRBJ1-6
v_call: TRBV19
d_call: TRBD1
clone_size: NA
cdr3_aa: CATRNNGQGRSPLHF
cdr3_nt: TGTGCCACCCGAAATAACGGACAGGGACGTTCACCCCTCCACTTT

j_call: TRBJ2-1
v_call: TRBV7-9
d_call: TRBD2
clone_size: NA
cdr3_aa: CASSPGGGRAHNEQFF
cdr3_nt: TGTGCCAGCAGCCCCGGAGGCGGGAGGGCCCACAATGAGCAGTTCTTC

j_call: TRBJ2-7
v_call: TRBV9
d_call: NA
clone_size: NA
cdr3_aa: CASSVEPDRIAPYEQYF
cdr3_nt: TGTGCCAGCAGCGTAGAGCCTGATCGGATAGCCCCCTACGAGCAGTACTTC

j_call: TRBJ2-2
v_call: TRBV6-5
d_call: NA
clone_size: NA
cdr3_aa: CASGNGELFF
cdr3_nt: TGTGCCAGCGGAAACGGGGAGCTGTTTTTT

j_call: TRBJ1-1
v_call: TRBV9
d_call: NA
clone_size: NA
cdr3_aa: CASSVALMGTEAFF
cdr3_nt: TGTGCCAGCAGCGTGGCCTTAATGGGCACTGAAGCTTTCTTT

j_call: TRBJ2-2
v_call: TRBV10-3
d_call: TRBD2
clone_size: NA
cdr3_aa: CAITAERGTGELFF
cdr3_nt: TGTGCCATCACAGCTGAGCGGGGCACCGGGGAGCTGTTTTTT

j_call: TRBJ2-1
v_call: TRBV9
d_call: NA
clone_size: NA
cdr3_aa: CASSVDRSVTYNEQFF
cdr3_nt: TGTGCCAGCAGCGTAGATAGGTCCGTCACCTACAATGAGCAGTTCTTC

j_call: TRBJ2-4
v_call: TRBV5-1
d_call: NA
clone_size: NA
cdr3_aa: CASSLEGGAGSDKNIQYF
cdr3_nt: TGCGCCAGCAGCTTGGAAGGTGGAGCAGGGTCGGACAAAAACATTCAGTACTTC

j_call: TRBJ2-7
v_call: TRBV28
d_call: NA
clone_size: NA
cdr3_aa: CASSPSGSSFEQYF
cdr3_nt: TGTGCCAGCAGCCCATCGGGGTCCTCCTTCGAGCAGTACTTC

j_call: TRBJ1-1
v_call: TRBV27
d_call: NA
clone_size: few
cdr3_aa: CASSLYRYDTEAFF
cdr3_nt: TGTGCCAGCAGTTTATACAGGTACGACACTGAAGCTTTCTTT

j_call: TRBJ2-1
v_call: TRBV21-1
d_call: NA
clone_size: NA
cdr3_aa: CASHGSWEQFF
cdr3_nt: TGTGCCAGCCATGGGTCTTGGGAGCAGTTCTTC

j_call: TRBJ2-5
v_call: TRBV18
d_call: TRBD1
clone_size: NA
cdr3_aa: CASSPDAGTAQETQYF
cdr3_nt: TGTGCCAGCTCACCAGATGCCGGGACAGCGCAAGAGACCCAGTACTTC

j_call: TRBJ1-5
v_call: TRBV5-1
d_call: NA
clone_size: NA
cdr3_aa: CASSLDGEFQPQHF
cdr3_nt: TGCGCCAGCAGCTTGGATGGGGAATTCCAGCCCCAGCATTTT

j_call: TRBJ2-5
v_call: TRBV9
d_call: TRBD1
clone_size: NA
cdr3_aa: CASSNRGETQYF
cdr3_nt: TGTGCCAGCAGTAACAGGGGAGAGACCCAGTACTTC

j_call: TRBJ1-1
v_call: TRBV28
d_call: NA
clone_size: NA
cdr3_aa: CASAPGYTEAFF
cdr3_nt: TGTGCCAGCGCTCCTGGATACACTGAAGCTTTCTTT

j_call: TRBJ2-3
v_call: TRBV12-5
d_call: TRBD2
clone_size: NA
cdr3_aa: CASGNGLADSLNTDTQYF
cdr3_nt: TGTGCTAGTGGCAATGGACTAGCGGATAGCCTTAACACAGATACGCAGTATTTT

j_call: TRBJ2-7
v_call: TRBV11-3
d_call: NA
clone_size: once
cdr3_aa: CASSLNPLEGEQYF
cdr3_nt: TGTGCCAGCAGCTTAAACCCTCTGGAGGGCGAGCAGTACTTC

j_call: TRBJ2-7
v_call: TRBV27
d_call: TRBD1
clone_size: NA
cdr3_aa: CASSIQGGRSYEQYF
cdr3_nt: TGTGCCAGCAGTATACAGGGGGGTAGATCCTACGAGCAGTACTTC

j_call: TRBJ1-1
v_call: TRBV10-3
d_call: TRBD1
clone_size: NA
cdr3_aa: CAIGQGGNTEAFF
cdr3_nt: TGTGCCATCGGACAGGGCGGAAACACTGAAGCTTTCTTT

j_call: TRBJ2-3
v_call: TRBV25-1
d_call: TRBD1
clone_size: once
cdr3_aa: CASSTQGAPTDTQYF
cdr3_nt: TGTGCCAGCAGTACCCAGGGGGCTCCCACAGATACGCAGTATTTT

j_call: TRBJ2-7
v_call: TRBV6-5
d_call: NA
clone_size: NA
cdr3_aa: CASSSTSQLAYEQYF
cdr3_nt: TGTGCCAGCAGTTCCACTTCACAGCTAGCCTACGAGCAGTACTTC

j_call: TRBJ1-2
v_call: TRBV25-1
d_call: NA
clone_size: NA
cdr3_aa: CASSDPLLNSNYGYTF
cdr3_nt: TGTGCCAGCAGTGACCCACTTCTAAACTCCAACTATGGCTACACCTTC

j_call: TRBJ2-3
v_call: TRBV7-2
d_call: NA
clone_size: NA
cdr3_aa: CASSSDASTDTQYF
cdr3_nt: TGTGCCAGCAGCTCAGATGCTAGCACAGATACGCAGTATTTT

j_call: TRBJ2-1
v_call: TRBV6-5
d_call: NA
clone_size: once
cdr3_aa: CASSYSNGVGNEQFF
cdr3_nt: TGTGCCAGCAGTTACTCGAATGGCGTGGGGAATGAGCAGTTCTTC

j_call: TRBJ1-5
v_call: TRBV7-8
d_call: TRBD1
clone_size: NA
cdr3_aa: CASSSGTGGGQPQHF
cdr3_nt: TGTGCCAGCAGCTCCGGGACAGGGGGCGGCCAGCCCCAGCATTTT

j_call: TRBJ1-5
v_call: TRBV28
d_call: NA
clone_size: NA
cdr3_aa: CASSLRQGSNQPQHF
cdr3_nt: TGTGCCAGCAGTTTACGGCAGGGAAGCAATCAGCCCCAGCATTTT

j_call: TRBJ2-7
v_call: TRBV29-1
d_call: NA
clone_size: few
cdr3_aa: CSVADVYEQYF
cdr3_nt: TGCAGCGTTGCGGACGTCTACGAGCAGTACTTC

j_call: TRBJ2-7
v_call: TRBV9
d_call: TRBD2
clone_size: NA
cdr3_aa: CASSVSGRGEQYF
cdr3_nt: TGTGCCAGCAGCGTTAGCGGGAGAGGCGAGCAGTACTTC

j_call: TRBJ2-7
v_call: TRBV2
d_call: NA
clone_size: NA
cdr3_aa: CASSRLVLSYEQYF
cdr3_nt: TGTGCCAGCAGTCGCTTAGTGCTCTCCTACGAGCAGTACTTC

j_call: TRBJ2-5
v_call: TRBV30
d_call: NA
clone_size: NA
cdr3_aa: CAWSAKKETQYF
cdr3_nt: TGTGCCTGGAGTGCTAAGAAAGAGACCCAGTACTTC

j_call: TRBJ2-5
v_call: TRBV5-1
d_call: NA
clone_size: NA
cdr3_aa: CASKPVGITEETQYF
cdr3_nt: TGCGCCAGCAAACCCGTAGGAATAACGGAAGAGACCCAGTACTTC

j_call: TRBJ2-7
v_call: TRBV27
d_call: TRBD2
clone_size: NA
cdr3_aa: CASSIGLAGVEQYF
cdr3_nt: TGTGCCAGCAGTATCGGACTAGCGGGAGTCGAGCAGTACTTC

j_call: TRBJ2-1
v_call: TRBV5-8
d_call: TRBD1
clone_size: once
cdr3_aa: CASSLDRTGGYNEQFF
cdr3_nt: TGTGCCAGCAGCTTGGACCGGACAGGGGGCTACAATGAGCAGTTCTTC

j_call: TRBJ2-7
v_call: TRBV27
d_call: NA
clone_size: NA
cdr3_aa: CASRARDAAYEQYF
cdr3_nt: TGTGCCAGCAGGGCCCGGGACGCCGCCTACGAGCAGTACTTC

j_call: TRBJ2-3
v_call: TRBV19
d_call: NA
clone_size: few
cdr3_aa: CASSRGGTTDTQYF
cdr3_nt: TGTGCCAGTAGTAGGGGCGGGACCACAGATACGCAGTATTTT